Following are 23 T cell receptor beta chains from one sample sequenced in a study of technical replicates of blood from several donors. Profiling relied on immunoSEQ multiplex PCR, and the TCRdb table lists in-frame clones only, not all of them. In the table there are about 75,000 clones, approximately 97% of which are singletons. Sequencing was performed on T cells isolated from PBMCs. The receptors originated from a human donor in good health.

The genes are TRBV7-6 and TRBJ2-3; unclear D gene. The V and J ends lost 1 base and 2 bases respectively, with 7 bases between them. CDR3 length: 14 residues. Per the germline V gene, CDR1 is SGHVS and CDR2 is FNYEAQ. CDR3 coding DNA: TGTGCCAGCAGCTTAGAATCCCACACAGATACGCAGTATTTT. Translated, it gives CASSLESHTDTQYF.

This chain connects TRBV12-5 to TRBJ1-1; tentative D call: TRBD1 (5 bases). The CDR3 spans 15 residues. The germline V and J ends were trimmed by 1 base and 1 base, with 10 bases remaining between them. Germline V lookup: CDR1 LGHNT, CDR2 FRNRAP. CDR3 DNA sequence: TGTGCTAGTGGTTTGGCAGGGTCTGGGAACACTGAAGCTTTCTTT. Protein: CASGLAGSGNTEAFF.

This sequence joins TRBV5-4 and TRBJ2-7; D is uncertain. The CDR3 has 14 residues. Germline values: CDR1 SGHNT, CDR2 YYREEE (reference sequence). V was clipped by 0 bases and J by 0 bases, with 7 bases between them. The CDR3 bases are TGTGCCAGCAGCTTGGACACAAACTCCTACGAGCAGTACTTC. Amino acids: CASSLDTNSYEQYF.

This chain connects TRBV19 to TRBJ1-5; TRBD1 matches 8 bases. The V gene end was trimmed by 5 bases and the J gene end by 0 bases; junction bases not matched to a gene: 9. Germline values: CDR1 LNHDA, CDR2 SQIVND (reference sequence). The CDR3 is 17 residues long. The CDR3 loop reads CASSWGTGTYSNQPQHF. The CDR3 nucleotides are TGTGCCAGTAGTTGGGGGACAGGAACCTATAGCAATCAGCCCCAGCATTTT.

The chain joins TRBV6-5 to TRBJ2-1; D might be TRBD1 (5 bases). The V end lost 2 bases, the J end lost 5 bases, and 7 bases lay between the germline ends. The CDR3 consists of 13 residues. CDR1 and CDR2 (germline): MNHEY, SVGAGI. The CDR3 sequence is CASSYDSNNEQFF. The CDR3 DNA is TGTGCCAGCAGTTACGACAGTAACAATGAGCAGTTCTTC.

The chain carries TRBV4-1 and TRBJ2-5; 9 bases fit TRBD1. Germline V gene data show CDR1 as MGHRA and CDR2 as YSYEKL. The ends lost 4 bases at V and 5 bases at J; junction bases unmatched: 11. This CDR3 spans 16 amino acids. CDR3 loop: CASSRNRGPPLETQYF. The CDR3 coding sequence is TGCGCCAGCAGCCGAAACAGGGGGCCTCCTCTGGAGACCCAGTACTTC.

The sample holds one count of this clone. J is TRBJ1-1 and V is TRBV5-1; 7 bases are shared with TRBD1. V was pared by 2 bases and J by 8 bases, with 9 bases of the junction left unmatched. CDR3 length: 14 residues. In germline, CDR1 is SGHRS, CDR2 YFSETQ. As DNA, the CDR3 is TGCGCCAGCAGCTTTGAGACAGGGTTGACCGAAGCTTTCTTT. Its protein product is CASSFETGLTEAFF.

V is TRBV9 and J is TRBJ2-5, with D possibly TRBD2 on 6 matching bases. CDR1 SGDLS and CDR2 YYNGEE come from the germline V gene. Trimming took 0 bases from V and 2 from J, leaving 11 bases between them. This CDR3 spans 15 amino acids. CDR3 nucleotide sequence: TGTGCCAGCAGCGTAGAGGCGGGGATACAAGAGACCCAGTACTTC. This codes for CASSVEAGIQETQYF.

This clone was recorded once. This sequence joins TRBV2 and TRBJ2-7, with D possibly TRBD1 on 6 matching bases. Germline lookup yields CDR1 SNHLY and CDR2 FYNNEI. Trimming removed 3 bases from V and 5 bases from J, with 17 bases in between. The CDR3 covers 15 residues. Written as DNA, the CDR3 is TGTGCCAGCAGTGATAGGTCAGGGGTATTTGACGAGCAGTACTTC. Its translation: CASSDRSGVFDEQYF.

J is TRBJ2-5 and V is TRBV4-2, with D perhaps matching TRBD2 (6 bases). This CDR3 spans 15 amino acids. Germline assignment: CDR1 LGHNA and CDR2 YNFKEQ. Trimming stripped 1 base from V and 4 bases from J, with 13 bases between. In nucleotides, the CDR3 is TGTGCCAGCAGCCAAGGCGGGACCACGCGAGAGACCCAGTACTTC. Protein sequence: CASSQGGTTRETQYF.

This chain connects TRBV6-5 to TRBJ2-7, with D maybe TRBD1 (6 bases). Germline V lookup: CDR1 MNHEY, CDR2 SVGAGI. The CDR3 is made up of 15 amino acids. Trimming removed 6 bases from V and 0 bases from J, with 15 bases in between. CDR3 coding DNA: TGTGCCAGCAGAAGAACTCCGACAGGCTCCTACGAGCAGTACTTC. Amino acids: CASRRTPTGSYEQYF.

The rearrangement links TRBV27 to TRBJ2-7; D is perhaps TRBD1 (6 bases). With 2 bases removed from V and 2 bases from J, the gap between germline ends came to 13 bases. CDR3 length: 15 residues. The V gene's germline CDR1 is MNHEY and CDR2 SMNVEV (reference sequence). The CDR3 here is CASSLQQGSPYEQYF. CDR3 nucleotides: TGTGCCAGCAGTTTACAACAGGGAAGCCCCTACGAGCAGTACTTC.

This clone appeared once. The chain has TRBV11-2 and TRBJ2-1; 7 bases match TRBD1. This CDR3 has 16 amino acids. V shed 2 bases and J 0 bases; nucleotides not matched to a gene: 4. Germline V gives CDR1 SGHAT, CDR2 FQNNGV. CDR3 loop: CASSLPPGGSYNEQFF. Here the CDR3 DNA reads TGTGCCAGCAGCTTACCCCCAGGGGGCTCCTACAATGAGCAGTTCTTC.

V is TRBV9 and J is TRBJ2-3; weak D call: TRBD2 (6 bases). Trimming removed 4 bases from V and 3 bases from J, with 21 bases in between. This CDR3 has 17 residues. Germline CDR1 reads SGDLS; CDR2 reads YYNGEE. CDR3 amino acids: CASSPRKGGVGTDTQYF. The CDR3 nucleotides are TGTGCCAGCAGCCCGCGCAAGGGCGGGGTAGGGACAGATACGCAGTATTTT.

V and J are TRBV5-1 and TRBJ2-7, with D tentatively TRBD2 (5 bases). This CDR3 contains 18 residues. Germline CDR1 reads SGHRS; CDR2 reads YFSETQ. Trimming cost V 0 bases and J 5 bases, with 24 bases left between them. This CDR3 is CASSLEGIRGPTSDEQYF. CDR3 bases: TGCGCCAGCAGCTTGGAAGGAATAAGAGGGCCTACTTCCGACGAGCAGTACTTC.

The rearrangement uses TRBV15 and TRBJ2-2, with D possibly TRBD1 on 6 matching bases. The CDR3 has 15 amino acids. Germline V lookup: CDR1 LNHNV, CDR2 YYDKDF (reference sequence). Trimming cost V 6 bases and J 1 base, with 12 bases left between them. CDR3 residues: CATRGTLMNTGELFF. In DNA form, the CDR3 reads TGTGCCACCAGGGGGACACTCATGAACACCGGGGAGCTGTTTTTT.

The rearrangement uses TRBV4-1 and TRBJ2-2; weak D call: TRBD2 (5 bases). V was cut by 6 bases and J by 10 bases, with 24 bases left in between. This CDR3 region has 16 residues. Per germline, CDR1 MGHRA and CDR2 YSYEKL. The CDR3: CASSPVTGKTPAELFF. The CDR3 nucleotides are TGCGCCAGCAGTCCAGTAACGGGGAAAACACCGGCGGAGCTGTTTTTT.

V usage is TRBV6-1 and J usage is TRBJ1-1; no clear D gene. Trimming removed 8 bases from V and 5 bases from J, with 9 bases in between. Germline V lookup: CDR1 MNHNS, CDR2 SASEGT. There are 11 residues in the CDR3. The CDR3 protein is CASRVETEAFF. CDR3 sequence (DNA): TGTGCCAGCCGGGTGGAGACTGAAGCTTTCTTT.

The CDR3: CASGRAPQETQYF. CDR3 nucleotides: TGTGCCAGCGGGCGCGCGCCCCAAGAGACCCAGTACTTC. The gene calls are TRBV2 and TRBJ2-5, with D hard to call. There are 13 residues in the CDR3. V gave up 8 bases and J gave up 1 base, with 11 bases separating them. Germline V lookup: CDR1 SNHLY, CDR2 FYNNEI. The full variable domain, with the rest looked up from reference TRBV2 and TRBJ2-5, is EPEVTQTPSHQVTQMGQEVILRCVPISNHLYFYWYRQILGQKVEFLVSFYNNEISEKSEIFDDQFSVERPDGSNFTLKIRSTKLEDSAMYFCASGRAPQETQYFGPGTRLLVL.

The rearrangement joins TRBV19 to TRBJ2-7; a weak D match, TRBD2 (5 bases). Germline V lookup: CDR1 LNHDA, CDR2 SQIVND (reference sequence). V shed 10 bases and J shed 0 bases, with 13 bases lying between them. The CDR3 runs to 13 residues. DNA for the CDR3: TGTGCCACGAGGGCCTCACCCTCCTACGAGCAGTACTTC. Its protein is CATRASPSYEQYF.

This clone appeared once. The J gene is TRBJ2-2, the V gene TRBV6-5; D not resolved. The CDR3 length is 13 residues. Deletions cut 6 bases from V and 2 bases from J, with 7 bases between. Germline-derived CDR1 and CDR2 are MNHEY and SVGAGI. CDR3 in DNA: TGTGCCAGCAGGCGCTTAAACACCGGGGAGCTGTTTTTT. Its protein product is CASRRLNTGELFF.

This clone was counted once. V is TRBV7-3 and J is TRBJ2-7, with TRBD2 identical over 7 bases. The V gene's germline CDR1 is SGHTA and CDR2 FQGTGA. The CDR3 is 16 residues long. J lost 2 bases, V lost 7 bases, and 14 bases had no gene match. CDR3 DNA sequence: TGTGCCAGCACTGTAGTGGGACGAGCGGGACCCTACGAGCAGTACTTC. Protein product: CASTVVGRAGPYEQYF. The full variable domain, in which reference TRBV7-3 and TRBJ2-7 provide the parts outside the CDR3, is GAGVSQTPSNKVTEKGKYVELRCDPISGHTALYWYRQSLGQGPEFLIYFQGTGAADDSGLPNDRFFAVRPEGSVSTLKIQRTERGDSAVYLCASTVVGRAGPYEQYFGPGTRLTVT.

In this sample, this clone turned up once. The chain joins TRBV4-1 to TRBJ2-7; possible D gene TRBD1, 5 bases. V lost 1 base and J 2 bases, leaving 12 bases between the germline ends. This CDR3 region has 15 residues. The germline gives CDR1 MGHRA, CDR2 YSYEKL. The CDR3 region has the DNA TGCGCCAGCAGCCAAGGGGTAGGGGCCGCCTACGAGCAGTACTTC. This encodes CASSQGVGAAYEQYF.